The 9 T cell receptor beta chains below all came from one sample that was sequenced in a study of control samples from healthy donors and cancer patients. TCRdb's copy holds only in-frame clones and misses some; the assay was immunoSEQ multiplex PCR. The table has roughly 120,000 clones, approximately 90% seen once; the top ten hold 3.5% to 4.5%. Material: blood. The receptors originated from a human donor in good health. The donor label of this sample is uncertain.

This clone was seen once. This chain joins TRBV28 and TRBJ1-1; tentative D call: TRBD1 (6 bases). Deletions cut 4 bases from V and 1 base from J, with 10 bases between. The germline CDR1 and CDR2 sequences are MDHEN and SYDVKM. This CDR3 is built from 14 residues. CDR3: CASSSPTGNTEAFF. CDR3 bases: TGTGCCAGCAGTTCCCCGACAGGGAACACTGAAGCTTTCTTT.

The sample holds one count of this clone. The DNA for the CDR3 is TGTGCCAGCAGCTTAGTCACCAATGAGCAGTTCTTC. It yields the protein CASSLVTNEQFF. This sequence joins TRBV11-2 and TRBJ2-1; unclear D gene. There are 12 residues in the CDR3. Germline V gene data show CDR1 as SGHAT and CDR2 as FQNNGV. The V end lost 1 base, the J end lost 6 bases, and 4 bases lay between the germline ends.

The CDR3 nucleotides read TGTGCCATCAGCGGACAGCCGAACACTGAAGCTTTCTTT. Its protein product is CAISGQPNTEAFF. The V call is TRBV10-3, the J call TRBJ1-1; possibly TRBD1 for D (6 bases). Per the germline V gene, CDR1 is ENHRY and CDR2 is SYGVKD. Trimming pared 6 bases from V and 1 base from J, leaving 9 bases between. This CDR3 has 13 residues.

V usage is TRBV10-2 and J usage is TRBJ2-1; the match to TRBD1 covers 7 bases. Unmatched junction bases numbered 7, after V lost 6 bases and J lost 5 bases. The CDR3 contains 14 residues. Germline lookup yields CDR1 WSHSY and CDR2 SAAADI. The CDR3 DNA sequence: TGCGCCAGCAGCAAACAGGGGACCGACAATGAGCAGTTCTTC. Translation gives CASSKQGTDNEQFF.

This clone was found once. The rearrangement links TRBV7-8 to TRBJ2-5; D may be TRBD1 or TRBD2 (5 bases each). V lost 5 bases to trimming and J lost 2 bases, with 15 bases between them. The CDR3 has 15 amino acids. Germline CDR1 reads SGHVS; CDR2 reads FQNEAQ. CDR3 in amino acids: CASSPSSGRQETQYF. CDR3 bases: TGTGCCAGCAGCCCCTCGTCGGGACGGCAAGAGACCCAGTACTTC.

The rearrangement joins TRBV29-1 to TRBJ2-2; D possibly matches TRBD1 or TRBD2 (6 bases each). Germline V lookup: CDR1 SQVTM, CDR2 ANQGSEA. There are 12 residues in the CDR3. V lost 7 bases, J lost 6 bases, and 12 bases lay in between. CDR3 coding DNA: TGCAGCGCTGAGGGGGGTGCCGGGGAGCTGTTTTTT. Protein: CSAEGGAGELFF.

This clone was found a few times. J is TRBJ2-5 and V is TRBV3-1 (or the pseudogene TRBV3-2); 14 bases align to TRBD2. This CDR3 is 16 amino acids long. Germline CDR1 reads LGHDT; CDR2 reads YNNKEL (reference sequence). The trim removed 3 bases at V and 4 bases at J, leaving 4 bases unmatched. CDR3 amino acids: CASSQGTSGGGETQYF. CDR3 nucleotide sequence: TGTGCCAGCAGCCAGGGGACTAGCGGGGGAGGAGAGACCCAGTACTTC.

This chain connects TRBV15 to TRBJ1-1, with D possibly matching TRBD1 (5 bases). V shed 0 bases and J shed 2 bases, with 13 bases lying between them. In germline, CDR1 is LNHNV, CDR2 YYDKDF (reference sequence). This CDR3 is 16 amino acids long. The CDR3 DNA sequence: TGTGCCACCAGCAGAGATCGGGGACGTCTAAACACTGAAGCTTTCTTT. Its protein is CATSRDRGRLNTEAFF.

The chain links TRBV13 to TRBJ2-3; D unresolved. V gave up 5 bases and J gave up 3 bases, with 3 bases separating them. CDR1 is PRHDT and CDR2 is FYEKMQ in the germline V gene (reference sequence). The CDR3 has 11 amino acids. CDR3 DNA sequence: TGTGCCAGCAGCCGAACAGATACGCAGTATTTT. This gives the protein CASSRTDTQYF.